Following are 27 T cell receptor beta chains from one sample sequenced in a study of cytomegalovirus exposure and HLA in healthy donors. Amplification used 60 Vbeta primers and 13 Jbeta primers. The repertoire was sequenced with immunoSEQ multiplex PCR; TCRdb's copy has only in-frame clones and lacks some. The sample gives some 130,000 clones, around 80% of which show up once; approximately 4.3% is in the top ten. Sequences were obtained from PBMCs. The receptors were sampled from a man aged 25 to 40 in good health.

As concerns this clone: The junction shows a germline mismatch at one end, possibly a read error. V gene TRBV7-9 combines with J gene TRBJ2-2; TRBD1 matches at 7 bases. The germline V gene has CDR1 SEHNR and CDR2 FQNEAQ (reference sequence). The CDR3 is 14 amino acids. The CDR3 reads CSSSDRQGTGELFF. The CDR3 region has the DNA TGTTCCAGCAGCGACAGACAGGGCACCGGGGAGCTGTTTTTT.

This sequence joins TRBV12-5 and TRBJ1-1; 7 bases map to TRBD1. Germline V gene data show CDR1 as LGHNT and CDR2 as FRNRAP. V trimming: 5 bases; J trimming: 9 bases; junction bases outside the gene matches: 6. The CDR3 is made up of 12 amino acids. CDR3 in amino acids: CASGNEGQQAFF. CDR3 DNA sequence: TGTGCTAGTGGTAACGAGGGACAGCAAGCTTTCTTT. Complete variable domain (other parts from reference TRBV12-5 and TRBJ1-1): DARVTQTPRHKVTEMGQEVTMRCQPILGHNTVFWYRQTMMQGLELLAYFRNRAPLDDSGMPKDRFSAEMPDATLATLKIQPSEPRDSAVYFCASGNEGQQAFFGQGTRLTVV.

This chain uses TRBV7-2 with TRBJ2-5; 8 nucleotides align to TRBD1. Germline CDR1 is SGHTA and CDR2 is FQGNSA. The CDR3 spans 16 residues. J gave up 5 bases and V 2 bases, and 10 bases lay outside the gene matches. CDR3 nucleotides: TGTGCCAGCAGCTTATATGGTGACAGGGGAAGGGAGACCCAGTACTTC. Translating it yields CASSLYGDRGRETQYF.

The chain combines TRBV9 with TRBJ2-1; 7 nucleotides agree with TRBD2. V dropped 5 bases and J dropped 0; count of bases not matched to a gene: 5. The CDR3 loop spans 15 amino acids. Germline assignment: CDR1 SGDLS and CDR2 YYNGEE. CDR3 residues: CASRPGGSSYNEQFF. CDR3 nucleotides: TGTGCCAGCAGGCCTGGCGGGAGCTCCTACAATGAGCAGTTCTTC. Variable domain in full (rest from reference TRBV9 and TRBJ2-1): DSGVTQTPKHLITATGQRVTLRCSPRSGDLSVYWYQQSLDQGLQFLIQYYNGEERAKGNILERFSAQQFPDLHSELNLSSLELGDSALYFCASRPGGSSYNEQFFGPGTRLTVL.

This chain uses TRBV19 with TRBJ1-5, with no clear D. Germline V gives CDR1 LNHDA, CDR2 SQIVND (reference sequence). Deletions cut 8 bases from V and 9 bases from J, with 11 bases between. The CDR3 consists of 11 residues. CDR3: CASGITGPQHF. DNA for the CDR3: TGTGCCAGTGGCATAACGGGGCCCCAGCATTTT.

The gene calls are TRBV6-1 and TRBJ1-2, with a tentative D call TRBD1 (6 bases). The CDR3 consists of 18 residues. With 2 bases removed from V and 2 bases from J, the gap between germline ends came to 21 bases. Looked up from germline, CDR1 is MNHNS and CDR2 is SASEGT. The CDR3 DNA sequence: TGTGCCAGCAGTGAAAGGGGGTGGGGCGACAGCCAGAACTATGGCTACACCTTC. Translating it yields CASSERGWGDSQNYGYTF.

The chain recombines TRBV25-1 with TRBJ2-1; TRBD1 matches at 11 bases. J gave up 0 bases and V 5 bases, and 9 bases lay outside the gene matches. From germline, CDR1 is MGHDK and CDR2 SYGVNS. This CDR3 is 18 amino acids long. CDR3 protein: CASSPGQGDLSSYNEQFF. The CDR3 bases are TGTGCCAGCAGTCCGGGACAGGGGGATTTAAGCTCCTACAATGAGCAGTTCTTC.

The rearrangement links TRBV7-3 to TRBJ2-1; TRBD2 matches 16 bases. Germline CDR1 SGHTA, CDR2 FQGTGA. This CDR3 comprises 19 residues. The ends lost 5 bases at V and 9 bases at J; junction bases unmatched: 16. The CDR3 nucleotides are TGTGCCAGCAGCCCGTCCGGGACAGTGGGACTAGCGGGGGGGAGTGAGCAGTTCTTC. Translated, it gives CASSPSGTVGLAGGSEQFF.

This clone was counted only a few times. The J gene is TRBJ2-7, the V gene TRBV6-4, with TRBD1 as a possible D gene (5 bases). V lost 3 bases and J 9 bases, leaving 21 bases between the germline ends. CDR3 length equals 15 residues. Germline values: CDR1 MRHNA, CDR2 SNTAGT. The CDR3 reads CASSDPRASPIVQYF. In DNA, the CDR3 is TGTGCCAGCAGTGATCCCAGGGCCTCCCCTATCGTGCAGTACTTC.

This clone appeared a few times. The chain recombines TRBV19 with TRBJ2-7; TRBD1 agrees at 8 bases. The CDR3 extends over 14 amino acids. With 2 bases clipped from V and 4 bases from J, the junction kept 4 bases outside the gene matches. Germline V gene lookup returns CDR1 LNHDA and CDR2 SQIVND (reference sequence). CDR3 in DNA: TGTGCCAGTAGTATACTGGACAGGGCATACGAGCAGTACTTC. It specifies CASSILDRAYEQYF.

The V and J genes are TRBV25-1 and TRBJ2-2, with 13 bases that match TRBD2. Trimming took 8 bases from V and 3 from J; bases not matched to a gene: 9. The germline CDR1 and CDR2 sequences are MGHDK and SYGVNS. The CDR3 covers 17 residues. The CDR3 DNA is TGTGCCAGCGCCGCCGGACTAGCGGGAGATCACACCGGGGAGCTGTTTTTT. This codes for CASAAGLAGDHTGELFF.

The chain uses TRBV4-1 and TRBJ2-3; TRBD1 is a possible D gene (8 bases). Trimming took 4 bases from V and 1 from J, leaving 18 bases between them. CDR3 length equals 17 residues. Germline CDR1 is MGHRA and CDR2 is YSYEKL. CDR3 DNA sequence: TGCGCCAGCAGCCTATTCGGACAGGGAGGGGGCACAGATACGCAGTATTTT. This translates into CASSLFGQGGGTDTQYF.

V usage is TRBV19 and J usage is TRBJ2-5; 9 bases agree with TRBD2. With the DNA end fitting TRBJ2-7 better, the J assignment may be wrong. From germline, CDR1 is LNHDA and CDR2 SQIVND (reference sequence). This CDR3 has 17 residues. As DNA, the CDR3 is TGTGCCAGTAGTTTCCTCCCCATAGCGGGAGTAAACGACGAGCAGTACTTC. Residues: CASSFLPIAGVNDEQYF.

In this sample, this clone turned up a few times. The CDR3 nucleotides read TGTGCCAGCAGCTTAGCCAGGGCGGCCAATGAGCAGTTCTTC. Amino acids: CASSLARAANEQFF. J is TRBJ2-1 and V is TRBV11-3, with D maybe TRBD1 (5 bases). V shed 1 base and J shed 6 bases, with 10 bases lying between them. The CDR3 is 14 amino acids. Per the germline V gene, CDR1 is SGHNT and CDR2 is YENEEA. The full variable domain, its missing parts supplied by reference TRBV11-3 and TRBJ2-1, is EAGVVQSPRYKIIEKKQPVAFWCNPISGHNTLYWYLQNLGQGPELLIRYENEEAVDDSQLPKDRFSAERLKGVDSTLKIQPAELGDSAVYLCASSLARAANEQFFGPGTRLTVL.

The table lists this clone with a count of one. J is TRBJ1-4 and V is TRBV7-6; 7 positions match TRBD1. V was pared by 8 bases and J by 4 bases, with 10 bases of the junction left unmatched. From germline, CDR1 is SGHVS and CDR2 FNYEAQ. This CDR3 comprises 15 residues. The CDR3 nucleotides are TGTGCCAGCGGGTTCTTCGGGACAGTTAATGAAAAACTGTTTTTT. Amino acids: CASGFFGTVNEKLFF.

This clone was observed a single time. The chain uses TRBV10-3 and TRBJ1-1; D uncertain. CDR1 is ENHRY, CDR2 SYGVKD, per germline. The CDR3 loop spans 13 amino acids. V gave up 0 bases and J gave up 10 bases, with 12 bases separating them. The CDR3, as DNA: TGTGCCATCAGTGAGTCGGAGAGAGAGCCAGCTTTCTTT. Encoded protein: CAISESEREPAFF.

J is TRBJ2-7 and V is TRBV29-1; 8 positions match TRBD1. Germline loops: CDR1 SQVTM, CDR2 ANQGSEA. CDR3 length: 15 residues. V shed 0 bases, J shed 1 base, and the junction held 5 bases outside the gene matches. CDR3 in amino acids: CSVEEGQASSYEQYF. CDR3 sequence (DNA): TGCAGCGTTGAAGAGGGACAGGCATCATCCTACGAGCAGTACTTC.

As DNA, the CDR3 is TGTGCCACTCAACGCGGGGGCGGGAGTGAATACGAGCAGTACTTC. Residues: CATQRGGGSEYEQYF. This chain uses TRBV15 with TRBJ2-7; TRBD2 might be the D (7 bases). Trimming shortened V by 9 bases and J by 4 bases, and 22 bases separated the two germline ends. Germline values: CDR1 LNHNV, CDR2 YYDKDF (reference sequence). CDR3 length equals 15 residues.

J is TRBJ2-1 and V is TRBV7-9; the match to TRBD1 covers 11 bases. With 5 bases clipped from V and 8 bases from J, the junction kept 8 bases outside the gene matches. This CDR3 spans 15 amino acids. Germline CDR1 is SEHNR and CDR2 is FQNEAQ (reference sequence). CDR3 in amino acids: CASSVGTGGMDEQFF. The CDR3 DNA sequence: TGTGCCAGCAGCGTAGGGACAGGGGGGATGGATGAGCAGTTCTTC. The full variable domain, rest sourced from reference TRBV7-9 and TRBJ2-1, is DTGVSQNPRHKITKRGQNVTFRCDPISEHNRLYWYRQTLGQGPEFLTYFQNEAQLEKSRLLSDRFSAERPKGSFSTLEIQRTEQGDSAMYLCASSVGTGGMDEQFFGPGTRLTVL.

The CDR3, as DNA: TGTGCCAGCAGTTCGGACAGGGGTGGTCATGAGCAGTTCTTC. Protein product: CASSSDRGGHEQFF. V usage is TRBV7-9 and J usage is TRBJ2-1, with TRBD1 matching over 9 bases. This CDR3 comprises 14 residues. J gave up 8 bases and V 6 bases, and 8 bases lay outside the gene matches. Germline-derived CDR1 and CDR2 are SEHNR and FQNEAQ (reference sequence).

The J gene is TRBJ1-2, the V gene TRBV2, with 7 bases aligning to TRBD1. This CDR3 region has 11 residues. Losses at the gene ends were 11 bases for V and 8 bases for J; bases not matched to a gene: 8. Germline V CDR1 and CDR2: SNHLY, FYNNEI. This CDR3 is CAVSTGNGYTF. In DNA form, the CDR3 reads TGTGCCGTTTCGACAGGGAACGGCTACACCTTC.

The sample holds one count of this clone. V gene TRBV30 combines with J gene TRBJ2-7; D is possibly TRBD1 (5 bases). The V and J ends lost 8 bases and 5 bases respectively, with 13 bases between them. CDR1 and CDR2 (germline): GTSNPN, SVGIG (reference sequence). The CDR3 is made up of 11 amino acids. The DNA for the CDR3 is TGTGCCCAAAGCAGGGCCCACGAGCAGTACTTC. Its translation: CAQSRAHEQYF.

This clone was detected only a few times. This sequence joins TRBV28 and TRBJ1-2; 9 nucleotides line up with TRBD1. Looked up from germline, CDR1 is MDHEN and CDR2 is SYDVKM. CDR3 length: 14 amino acids. V lost 4 bases, J lost 7 bases, and 7 bases stayed unmatched. The CDR3 here is CASSSGQGIGGYTF. The CDR3 DNA is TGTGCCAGCAGTTCGGGACAGGGAATAGGTGGCTACACCTTC.

The chain links TRBV2 to TRBJ1-4, with 7 bases matching TRBD1. The CDR3 has 15 residues. Germline V lookup: CDR1 SNHLY, CDR2 FYNNEI. The V and J ends lost 6 bases and 0 bases, in that order; junction bases with no gene match: 4. Here the CDR3 DNA reads TGTGCCAGCAGAGACGGACAGGCAACTAATGAAAAACTGTTTTTT. Its translation is CASRDGQATNEKLFF.

This chain joins TRBV6-4 and TRBJ2-3; the D gene is possibly TRBD1 (7 bases). The V end was cut by 0 bases, the J end by 2 bases, with 9 bases between. Germline CDR1 is MRHNA and CDR2 is SNTAGT. The CDR3 has 15 residues. The CDR3 is CASSDSEGATDTQYF. For the CDR3, the DNA is TGTGCCAGCAGTGACTCGGAGGGGGCCACAGATACGCAGTATTTT.

The chain uses TRBV11-3 and TRBJ2-5; TRBD2 might be the D (6 bases). Deletions cut 2 bases from V and 7 bases from J, with 8 bases between. The CDR3 has 12 amino acids. Germline assignment: CDR1 SGHNT and CDR2 YENEEA. CDR3 region: CASSLMGGTQYF. CDR3 sequence (DNA): TGTGCCAGCAGCTTAATGGGGGGGACCCAGTACTTC.

The chain recombines TRBV29-1 with TRBJ1-2, with a weak D call TRBD1 (5 bases). Per the germline V gene, CDR1 is SQVTM and CDR2 is ANQGSEA. Trimming took off 4 bases at V and 1 base at J, with 7 bases between the two ends. The CDR3 totals 12 residues. CDR3: CSVAGFNYGYTF. CDR3 DNA: TGCAGCGTTGCAGGGTTTAACTATGGCTACACCTTC. Full variable domain (rest looked up from reference TRBV29-1 and TRBJ1-2): SAVISQKPSRDICQRGTSLTIQCQVDSQVTMMFWYRQQPGQSLTLIATANQGSEATYESGFVIDKFPISRPNLTFSTLTVSNMSPEDSSIYLCSVAGFNYGYTFGSGTRLTVV.